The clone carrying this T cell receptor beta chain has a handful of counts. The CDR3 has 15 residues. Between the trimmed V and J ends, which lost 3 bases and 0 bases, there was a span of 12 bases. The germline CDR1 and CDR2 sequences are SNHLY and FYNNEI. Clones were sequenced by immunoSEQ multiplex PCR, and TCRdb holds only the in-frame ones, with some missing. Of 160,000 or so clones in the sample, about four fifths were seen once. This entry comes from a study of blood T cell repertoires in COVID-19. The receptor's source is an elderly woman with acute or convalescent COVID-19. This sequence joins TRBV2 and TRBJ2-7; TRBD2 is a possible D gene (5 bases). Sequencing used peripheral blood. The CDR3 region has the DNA TGTGCCAGCAGTGAGGTTGGCCGGGGCTCCTACGAGCAGTACTTC. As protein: CASSEVGRGSYEQYF.